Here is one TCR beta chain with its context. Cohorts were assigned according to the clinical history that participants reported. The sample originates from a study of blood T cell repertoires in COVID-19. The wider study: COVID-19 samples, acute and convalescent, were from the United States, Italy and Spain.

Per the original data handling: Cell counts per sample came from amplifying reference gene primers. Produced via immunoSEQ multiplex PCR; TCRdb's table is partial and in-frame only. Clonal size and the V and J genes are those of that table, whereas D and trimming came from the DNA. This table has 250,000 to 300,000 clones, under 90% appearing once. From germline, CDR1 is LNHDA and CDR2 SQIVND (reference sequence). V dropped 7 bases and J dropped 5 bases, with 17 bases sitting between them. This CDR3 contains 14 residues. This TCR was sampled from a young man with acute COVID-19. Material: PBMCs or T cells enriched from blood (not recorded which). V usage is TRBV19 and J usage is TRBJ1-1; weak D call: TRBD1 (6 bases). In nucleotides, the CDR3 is TGTGCCAGTAAGGGCGGGGGGCGATTGACTGAAGCTTTCTTT. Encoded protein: CASKGGGRLTEAFF.